This TCR beta chain derives from a study of blood T cell repertoires in COVID-19. At the level of the study: Spain, Italy and the United States supplied samples that represented acute and convalescent COVID-19.

Generated by immunoSEQ multiplex PCR, the TCRdb table keeps only in-frame clones and is missing some. This repertoire shows 240,000 or so clones, 85% to 90% found once; its top ten account for approximately 6.2%. The receptor comes from a man in his sixties with acute or convalescent COVID-19. Sequenced material: peripheral blood.

CDR3 DNA: TGTGCCAGCAGCTTAACACGGGAATTCTACGAGCAGTACTTC. Amino acid sequence: CASSLTREFYEQYF. The chain combines TRBV13 with TRBJ2-7, with TRBD2 as a possible D gene (5 bases). CDR1 is PRHDT, CDR2 FYEKMQ, per germline (reference sequence). The CDR3 has 14 residues. V was trimmed by 2 bases and J by 3 bases, leaving 11 bases between them.